This T cell receptor beta chain emerged from a study of T cells in Graves' hyperthyroidism and ophthalmopathy. Patients aged 18 to 65 had newly diagnosed hyperthyroidism that had lasted under 2 months. Diagnosis rested on symptoms, serum thyroxine and TRAb, thyroid ultrasound, and orbital computed tomography. A remark on this clonotype: Antigen: not known.

Points from the study as a whole: A model built on 13 V-J features separated ophthalmopathy from stable hyperthyroidism.

From RNA transcripts, TCR beta CDR3 regions were amplified. With the HTBI primer set, the TCR CDR3 went through a first round of RT-PCR. TCRdb re-called the multiplex PCR reads with MiXCR, one entry per CDR3 protein. The data hold some 800,000 distinct CDR3 sequences, with 35% to 40% observed a single time. Looked up from germline, CDR1 is SGHTA and CDR2 is FQGTGA. This CDR3 region has 14 residues. V was clipped by 5 bases and J by 3 bases; unmatched bases: 3. Sequencing was carried out using blood. The clonotype was recovered from a man aged 18 to 30 with Graves' hyperthyroidism. V gene TRBV7-3 combines with J gene TRBJ2-2; TRBD1 matches at 7 bases. CDR3 in amino acids: CASSQGVYTGELFF. The CDR3 DNA reads as TGTGCCAGCAGCCAGGGGGTCTACACCGGGGAGCTGTTTTTT.